The present T cell receptor (beta chain) was sequenced within a study of cytomegalovirus exposure and HLA in healthy donors. Whole-study findings and limits: TCR beta V- and J-gene trimming was later associated with a missense DCLRE1C variant.

Note on this clone: No antigen is known for it.

It was with 60 Vbeta and 13 Jbeta primers that the PCR ran. Clones were sequenced by immunoSEQ multiplex PCR, and TCRdb holds only the in-frame ones, with some missing. The table records some 150,000 clones, less than 85% of them present only once. Material: PBMCs. The source is a woman in her 50s in good health and CMV-seropositive.

The CDR3 coding sequence is TGTGCCTGGAGACTAAGGACAGGACTCGCGTATGGCTACACCTTC. Translated, it gives CAWRLRTGLAYGYTF. The chain combines TRBV30 with TRBJ1-2; 7 positions match TRBD1. Losses at the gene ends were 3 bases for V and 5 bases for J; bases not matched to a gene: 12. This CDR3 is 15 amino acids long. Per germline, CDR1 GTSNPN and CDR2 SVGIG (reference sequence).